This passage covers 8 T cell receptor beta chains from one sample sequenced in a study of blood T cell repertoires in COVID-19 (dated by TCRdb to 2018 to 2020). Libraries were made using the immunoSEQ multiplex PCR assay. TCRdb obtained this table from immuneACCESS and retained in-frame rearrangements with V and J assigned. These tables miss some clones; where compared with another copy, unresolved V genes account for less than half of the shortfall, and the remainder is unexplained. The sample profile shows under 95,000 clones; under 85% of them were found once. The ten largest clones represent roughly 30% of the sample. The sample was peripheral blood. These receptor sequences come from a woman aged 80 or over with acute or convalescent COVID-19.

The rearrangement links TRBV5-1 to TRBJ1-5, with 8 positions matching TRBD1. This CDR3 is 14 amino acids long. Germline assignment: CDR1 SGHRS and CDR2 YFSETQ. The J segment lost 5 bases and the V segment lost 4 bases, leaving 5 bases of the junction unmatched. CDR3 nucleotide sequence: TGCGCCAGCAGCCCCGGACAGGGCTATCAGCCCCAGCATTTT. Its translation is CASSPGQGYQPQHF. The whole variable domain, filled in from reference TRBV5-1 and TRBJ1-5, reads KAGVTQTPRYLIKTRGQQVTLSCSPISGHRSVSWYQQTPGQGLQFLFEYFSETQRNKGNFPGRFSGRQFSNSRSEMNVSTLELGDSALYLCASSPGQGYQPQHFGDGTRLSIL.

The CDR3 DNA follows: TGTGCCAGCAGCTTAAGCCAGGGGGCACGGACCGGGGAGCTGTTTTTT. Its translation is CASSLSQGARTGELFF. The rearrangement links TRBV7-9 to TRBJ2-2; 8 nucleotides line up with TRBD1. The CDR3 has 16 amino acids. After removal of 2 bases from V and 5 bases from J, the junction contained 7 bases not matched to a gene. CDR1 SEHNR and CDR2 FQNEAQ come from the germline V gene (reference sequence).

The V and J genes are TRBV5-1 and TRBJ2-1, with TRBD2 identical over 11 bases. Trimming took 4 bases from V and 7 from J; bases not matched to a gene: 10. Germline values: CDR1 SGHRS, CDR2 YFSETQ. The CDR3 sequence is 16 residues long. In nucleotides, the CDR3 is TGCGCCAGCAGCGACCTCGGGACTAGCGGAGGTAATGAGCAGTTCTTC. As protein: CASSDLGTSGGNEQFF.

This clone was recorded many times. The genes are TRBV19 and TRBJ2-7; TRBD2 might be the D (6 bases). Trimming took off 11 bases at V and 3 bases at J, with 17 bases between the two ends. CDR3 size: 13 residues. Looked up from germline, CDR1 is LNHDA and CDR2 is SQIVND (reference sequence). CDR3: CAPRDSGYYEQYF. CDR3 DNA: TGTGCCCCCCGGGACTCGGGCTACTACGAGCAGTACTTC.

This CDR3 reads CASSFNRGTSPLHF. CDR3 DNA: TGTGCCAGCAGCTTTAACAGGGGAACCTCACCCCTCCACTTT. The J gene is TRBJ1-6, the V gene TRBV5-4, with 7 nucleotides matching TRBD1. CDR3 length: 14 amino acids. Unmatched junction bases numbered 6, after V lost 2 bases and J lost 10 bases. Germline-derived CDR1 and CDR2 are SGHNT and YYREEE (reference sequence). Based on the CDR3 plus reference TRBV5-4 and TRBJ1-6, the full variable domain is ETGVTQSPTHLIKTRGQQVTLRCSSQSGHNTVSWYQQALGQGPQFIFQYYREEENGRGNFPPRFSGLQFPNYSSELNVNALELDDSALYLCASSFNRGTSPLHFGNGTRLTVT.

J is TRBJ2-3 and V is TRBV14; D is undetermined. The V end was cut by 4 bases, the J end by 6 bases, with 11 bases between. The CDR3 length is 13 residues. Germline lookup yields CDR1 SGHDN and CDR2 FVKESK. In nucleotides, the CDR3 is TGTGCCAGCAGCCTCAACCTAGACGATACGCAGTATTTT. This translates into CASSLNLDDTQYF.

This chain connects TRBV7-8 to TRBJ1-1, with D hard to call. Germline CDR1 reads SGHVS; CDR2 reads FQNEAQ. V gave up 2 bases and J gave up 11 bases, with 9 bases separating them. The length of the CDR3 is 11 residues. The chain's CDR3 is CASSLLGRAFF. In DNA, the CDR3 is TGTGCCAGCAGCTTATTGGGCCGGGCTTTCTTT.

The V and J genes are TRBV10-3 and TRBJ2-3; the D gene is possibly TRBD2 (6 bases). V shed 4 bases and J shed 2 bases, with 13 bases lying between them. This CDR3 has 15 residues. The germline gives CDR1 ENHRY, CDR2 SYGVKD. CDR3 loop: CAISGLASNTDTQYF. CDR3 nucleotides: TGTGCCATCAGTGGGCTAGCGAGCAACACAGATACGCAGTATTTT.